Shown below are 25 T cell receptor beta chains from a single sample sequenced in a study of early T cells in non-severe SARS-CoV-2 infection. TCRdb redid the calling of the 5' RACE reads with MiXCR, one entry per CDR3 protein. The table lists under 85,000 distinct CDR3 sequences, about an eighth of them singletons. Sequencing used whole blood, obtained at baseline. The source of these receptors is an adult who was a healthcare worker with PCR-confirmed SARS-CoV-2 infection or an uninfected control (not recorded which).

This rearrangement joins TRBV12-5 to TRBJ1-3; D unclear. Between the trimmed V and J ends, which lost 0 bases and 4 bases, there was a span of 7 bases. The CDR3 extends over 14 amino acids. Germline lookup yields CDR1 LGHNT and CDR2 FRNRAP. CDR3 sequence reads: CASGLVSRGNTIYF. The CDR3 DNA reads as TGTGCTAGTGGTTTGGTTTCCAGGGGAAACACCATATATTTT.

To note about this clonotype: A junction end diverges from the germline sequence, so it may reflect a read error. The chain carries TRBV7-7 and TRBJ2-3, with a tentative D call TRBD1 (5 bases). CDR1 SSHAT and CDR2 FNYEAQ come from the germline V gene (reference sequence). The CDR3 runs to 13 residues. CDR3 DNA: TGTGCTAGCAGCTTAGGACAAGCGGATACGCAGTATTTT. Its translation is CASSLGQADTQYF.

A single count supports this clonotype. The CDR3, as DNA: TGTGCTGCGACAAGTGACGGCAATCAGCCCCAGCATTTT. This sequence encodes CAATSDGNQPQHF. J is TRBJ1-5 and V is TRBV6-2 or TRBV6-3, with unresolved D. The CDR3 is 13 amino acids. CDR1 is MNHEY, CDR2 SVGEGT, per germline.

A few counts support this clonotype. V gene TRBV7-2 combines with J gene TRBJ1-6; no clear D gene. Per germline, CDR1 SGHTA and CDR2 FQGNSA. The ends were cut back, 2 bases at V and 10 bases at J, with 6 bases in the middle. The CDR3 contains 12 residues. The CDR3 DNA follows: TGTGCCAGCAGCTTAATGGGATCACCCCTCCACTTT. Its translation: CASSLMGSPLHF.

The chain uses TRBV25-1 and TRBJ2-1; 7 bases are a match to TRBD1. From germline, CDR1 is MGHDK and CDR2 SYGVNS. V dropped 5 bases and J dropped 8; count of bases not matched to a gene: 9. The CDR3 contains 14 residues. CDR3 sequence (DNA): TGTGCCAGCAGTTTGACAGGGTCTATAGATGAGCAGTTCTTC. Translation: CASSLTGSIDEQFF.

This clonotype was counted between two and nine times. This chain uses TRBV20-1 with TRBJ2-3; D gene unclear. V lost 3 bases and J 0 bases, leaving 4 bases between the germline ends. This CDR3 contains 12 residues. Germline V lookup: CDR1 DFQATT, CDR2 SNEGSKA (reference sequence). The CDR3: CSASGSTDTQYF. The DNA for the CDR3 is TGCAGTGCTAGTGGCAGCACAGATACGCAGTATTTT.

This rearrangement joins TRBV9 to TRBJ2-1, with TRBD1 identical over 10 bases. The CDR3 length is 16 residues. Germline values: CDR1 SGDLS, CDR2 YYNGEE. The junction had 5 bases not matched to a gene; V was cut back by 4 bases and J by 1 base. CDR3: CASSRGQGGSYNEQFF. CDR3 coding DNA: TGTGCCAGCAGCAGAGGACAGGGGGGGTCCTACAATGAGCAGTTCTTC.

This clonotype has a handful of counts. The chain uses TRBV11-2 and TRBJ2-3; TRBD2 agrees at 8 bases. The junction had 7 bases not matched to a gene; V was cut back by 5 bases and J by 0 bases. The CDR3 runs 16 residues. Germline assignment: CDR1 SGHAT and CDR2 FQNNGV. The CDR3 coding sequence is TGTGCCAGCAGCGCTAGACTAGCGATGAGCACAGATACGCAGTATTTT. Translated, it gives CASSARLAMSTDTQYF. The variable domain in full, completed from reference TRBV11-2 and TRBJ2-3, reads EAGVAQSPRYKIIEKRQSVAFWCNPISGHATLYWYQQILGQGPKLLIQFQNNGVVDDSQLPKDRFSAERLKGVDSTLKIQPAKLEDSAVYLCASSARLAMSTDTQYFGPGTRLTVL.

This clonotype was seen many times. V usage is TRBV18 and J usage is TRBJ1-1, with 8 bases identical to TRBD1. The V segment lost 5 bases and the J segment 1 base; nucleotides outside the gene matches: 6. Looked up from germline, CDR1 is KGHSH and CDR2 is LQKENI. This CDR3 is 15 amino acids long. CDR3: CASSSRQGTNTEAFF. Written as DNA, the CDR3 is TGTGCCAGCTCATCGCGACAGGGGACGAACACTGAAGCTTTCTTT.

This chain links TRBV7-2 with TRBJ2-3, with D unresolved. Germline CDR1 reads SGHTA; CDR2 reads FQGNSA. V dropped 2 bases and J dropped 3 bases, with 6 bases sitting between them. The CDR3 has 13 amino acids. The CDR3 bases are TGTGCCAGCAGCTTACTAGGGACAGATACGCAGTATTTT. It codes for CASSLLGTDTQYF.

The chain couples TRBV7-3 to TRBJ2-1; possibly TRBD1 for D (6 bases). Between the trimmed V and J ends, which lost 4 bases and 5 bases, there was a span of 18 bases. The CDR3 is made up of 16 amino acids. Looked up from germline, CDR1 is SGHTA and CDR2 is FQGTGA. CDR3 residues: CASSSNYRVRDNEQFF. In DNA, the CDR3 is TGTGCCAGCAGCTCCAATTACAGGGTTCGGGACAATGAGCAGTTCTTC.

This clonotype has a count of ten or more. The V call is TRBV7-3, the J call TRBJ2-2, with a weak D call TRBD2 (7 bases). Trimming pared 0 bases from V and 3 bases from J, leaving 14 bases between. Germline V gives CDR1 SGHTA, CDR2 FQGTGA. CDR3 size: 17 residues. The CDR3 sequence: CASSLTFRGAHTGELFF. CDR3 DNA sequence: TGTGCCAGCAGCTTAACTTTTCGGGGGGCACACACCGGGGAGCTGTTTTTT. Combining the CDR3 with reference TRBV7-3 and TRBJ2-2 gives the whole variable domain GAGVSQTPSNKVTEKGKYVELRCDPISGHTALYWYRQSLGQGPEFLIYFQGTGAADDSGLPNDRFFAVRPEGSVSTLKIQRTERGDSAVYLCASSLTFRGAHTGELFFGEGSRLTVL.

The chain recombines TRBV7-3 with TRBJ2-1; D may be TRBD1 (6 bases). V lost 5 bases to trimming and J lost 6 bases, with 11 bases between them. Per the germline V gene, CDR1 is SGHTA and CDR2 is FQGTGA. CDR3 length equals 13 residues. CDR3 coding DNA: TGTGCCAGCAGCAGACAGGACCTCAATGAGCAGTTCTTC. It encodes CASSRQDLNEQFF.

The V and J genes are TRBV6-1 and TRBJ2-3; D possibly corresponds to TRBD1 (6 bases). Germline V gives CDR1 MNHNS, CDR2 SASEGT. V lost 7 bases and J 0 bases, leaving 17 bases between the germline ends. CDR3 length: 16 residues. CDR3 protein: CASTLGQSSSTDTQYF. The CDR3 bases are TGTGCCAGCACCTTAGGACAGAGTTCTAGCACAGATACGCAGTATTTT.

This clonotype has only a few counts. The chain is built from TRBV12-3 or TRBV12-4 and TRBJ2-1; D possibly corresponds to TRBD2 (6 bases). The germline V and J ends were trimmed by 3 bases and 2 bases, with 11 bases remaining between them. The CDR3 covers 15 residues. The CDR3 spells CASSLGGSTYNEQFF. In DNA form, the CDR3 reads TGTGCCAGCAGTTTGGGAGGAAGTACCTACAATGAGCAGTTCTTC.

The chain is built from TRBV6-5 and TRBJ1-2, with D hard to call. The length of the CDR3 is 12 residues. Germline lookup yields CDR1 MNHEY and CDR2 SVGAGI. V was shortened by 2 bases and J by 4 bases, with 5 bases between the two germline ends. The CDR3 protein is CASSYDAYGYTF. CDR3 nucleotides: TGTGCCAGCAGTTACGACGCCTATGGCTACACCTTC.

The V call is TRBV9, the J call TRBJ2-1; possibly TRBD2 for D (6 bases). Germline CDR1 and CDR2: SGDLS and YYNGEE. Trimming took off 3 bases at V and 4 bases at J, with 17 bases between the two ends. There are 16 residues in the CDR3. The CDR3 protein is CASSEGRRGAYNEQFF. CDR3 nucleotide sequence: TGTGCCAGCAGCGAGGGAAGGCGGGGAGCGTACAATGAGCAGTTCTTC.

This clonotype was counted ten times or more. J is TRBJ2-5 and V is TRBV5-6, with 13 bases lining up with TRBD2. CDR3 length: 15 amino acids. The V gene end was trimmed by 4 bases and the J gene end by 5 bases; junction bases not matched to a gene: 5. Germline CDR1 is SGHDT and CDR2 is YYEEEE. CDR3 sequence reads: CASSGTSGEEETQYF. The CDR3 DNA reads as TGTGCCAGCAGCGGGACTAGCGGGGAGGAGGAGACCCAGTACTTC.

This chain joins TRBV29-1 and TRBJ2-3; TRBD2 is a possible D gene (6 bases). CDR1 is SQVTM and CDR2 is ANQGSEA in the germline V gene. The CDR3 is made up of 14 amino acids. Trimming cost V 3 bases and J 1 base, with 11 bases left between them. The CDR3 spells CSVDGGGGTDTQYF. In DNA form, the CDR3 reads TGCAGCGTTGACGGGGGAGGAGGCACAGATACGCAGTATTTT.

This clonotype was detected only a few times. This sequence joins TRBV4-2 and TRBJ2-7; D ambiguous. V gave up 1 base and J gave up 9 bases, with 13 bases separating them. Germline V gives CDR1 LGHNA, CDR2 YNFKEQ. The CDR3 sequence is 13 residues long. The CDR3 DNA follows: TGTGCCAGCAGCCAAGTTTTGGCTTTGGGGCAGTACTTC. Amino acid sequence: CASSQVLALGQYF.

The V and J genes are TRBV18 and TRBJ2-1; D remains ambiguous. Germline CDR1 and CDR2: KGHSH and LQKENI. Trimming removed 6 bases from V and 8 bases from J, with 14 bases in between. This CDR3 has 13 residues. In DNA form, the CDR3 reads TGTGCCAGCTCCTCGGACGGATTTGATGAGCAGTTCTTC. Translated: CASSSDGFDEQFF. The variable domain in full, completed from reference TRBV18 and TRBJ2-1, reads NAGVMQNPRHLVRRRGQEARLRCSPMKGHSHVYWYRQLPEEGLKFMVYLQKENIIDESGMPKERFSAEFPKEGPSILRIQQVVRGDSAAYFCASSSDGFDEQFFGPGTRLTVL.

This clonotype was seen repeatedly, ten times or more. The genes are TRBV6-4 and TRBJ2-1; D remains unclear. Germline V CDR1 and CDR2: MRHNA, SNTAGT. Trimming shortened V by 8 bases and J by 7 bases, and 15 bases separated the two germline ends. The CDR3 sequence is 13 residues long. DNA for the CDR3: TGTGCCAGCTCTCCTAGTGGGGTAAATGAGCAGTTCTTC. This sequence encodes CASSPSGVNEQFF.

The chain carries TRBV20-1 and TRBJ2-5; D not certain. This CDR3 spans 16 amino acids. The V end was cut by 4 bases, the J end by 2 bases, with 20 bases between. Germline V lookup: CDR1 DFQATT, CDR2 SNEGSKA (reference sequence). The CDR3 loop is CSAIPVNSGVQETQYF. Here the CDR3 DNA reads TGCAGTGCTATACCCGTCAATTCTGGGGTACAAGAGACCCAGTACTTC.

This clonotype was counted a few times. The CDR3 DNA is TGCAGCTACCGGCCCTACAGGGGGGGTACTGAAGCTTTCTTT. This codes for CSYRPYRGGTEAFF. The chain carries TRBV29-1 and TRBJ1-1; 8 positions agree with TRBD1. This CDR3 contains 14 residues. V shed 8 bases, J shed 5 bases, and the junction held 13 bases outside the gene matches. Germline V lookup: CDR1 SQVTM, CDR2 ANQGSEA.

J is TRBJ2-1 and V is TRBV19; no firm D call. Germline-derived CDR1 and CDR2 are LNHDA and SQIVND (reference sequence). The V end was cut by 9 bases, the J end by 7 bases, with 13 bases between. The CDR3 spans 12 residues. The CDR3: CASRVGENEQFF. The CDR3 DNA sequence: TGTGCCAGCCGGGTAGGTGAGAATGAGCAGTTCTTC.